The table lists the clone carrying this T cell receptor (beta chain) with a few counts. Reverse transcribing all isolated RNA meant expressed TCRB transcripts were sequenced. Produced via immunoSEQ multiplex PCR; TCRdb's table is partial and in-frame only. This sample yields hundreds of thousands of clones, of which around 15% are seen a single time; roughly 7% belongs to the top ten. The data originate from a study of beta chain features in type 1 diabetes. With 3 bases clipped from V and 5 bases from J, the junction kept 14 bases outside the gene matches. Germline V gene data show CDR1 as MGHDK and CDR2 as SYGVNS. This CDR3 contains 18 residues. In total, each donor contributed a single heparinised blood draw that averaged approximately 120 mL.

The sequence came from a man younger than 40 in good health. Sequencing input: central memory CD4+ T cells from blood. The V and J genes are TRBV25-1 and TRBJ1-2, with TRBD1 matching over 11 bases. Here the CDR3 DNA reads TGTGCCAGCAGTGACGTCTTAGGACAGGGGGCGGGAGGGTATGGCTACACCTTC. Protein: CASSDVLGQGAGGYGYTF.